These 9 T cell receptor beta chains came from one sample sequenced in a study of T cell responses to AZD1222 COVID-19 vaccine. Method: immunoSEQ multiplex PCR; TCRdb's copy keeps in-frame clones and lacks some. The sample yields 60,000 to 75,000 clones, roughly 84% seen once. Material: peripheral blood, obtained on day 0 of AZD1222 vaccination. The receptors were gathered from an adult in good health.

The chain joins TRBV28 to TRBJ2-4; the D gene is possibly TRBD2 (7 bases). Germline CDR1 reads MDHEN; CDR2 reads SYDVKM. The CDR3 covers 16 residues. V was shortened by 5 bases and J by 1 base, with 15 bases between the two germline ends. CDR3 nucleotides: TGTGCCAGCAGTGGGAGGGGGTATGCCGCCAAAAACATTCAGTACTTC. It codes for CASSGRGYAAKNIQYF.

V usage is TRBV11-3 and J usage is TRBJ2-3; D is unresolved. Germline CDR1 is SGHNT and CDR2 is YENEEA. Trimming shortened V by 7 bases and J by 4 bases, and 15 bases separated the two germline ends. CDR3 length: 14 amino acids. CDR3 region: CASTIGQVPDTQYF. Here the CDR3 DNA reads TGTGCCAGCACCATCGGGCAGGTCCCAGATACGCAGTATTTT.

As to this clone: The germline gene is not matched at one end of the junction; a read error may be the cause. The chain recombines TRBV7-9 with TRBJ2-5; perhaps TRBD2 as D (6 bases). The CDR3 extends over 16 amino acids. Per germline, CDR1 SEHNR and CDR2 FQNEAQ (reference sequence). The CDR3 sequence is CASSLSPLALQGTQYF. CDR3 sequence (DNA): TGTGCCAGCAGCTTAAGCCCACTAGCCCTCCAAGGGACCCAGTACTTC.

The sample holds a few counts of this clone. The chain combines TRBV30 with TRBJ1-4, with TRBD1 matching 7 bases. CDR3 length equals 14 residues. V trimming: 0 bases; J trimming: 7 bases; junction bases outside the gene matches: 5. Per germline, CDR1 GTSNPN and CDR2 SVGIG (reference sequence). Here the CDR3 DNA reads TGTGCCTGGAGTGTAAAGGGGGCGCCTGAAAAACTGTTTTTT. As protein: CAWSVKGAPEKLFF.

V is TRBV30 and J is TRBJ2-3, with D possibly being TRBD2 (6 bases). The germline gives CDR1 GTSNPN, CDR2 SVGIG (reference sequence). CDR3 length: 13 residues. The V and J ends lost 4 bases and 5 bases respectively, with 13 bases between them. CDR3 protein: CAWNRRERDTQYF. Here the CDR3 DNA reads TGTGCCTGGAACCGGCGGGAACGAGATACGCAGTATTTT.

The gene calls are TRBV5-7 and TRBJ2-6, with D unresolved. TRBV5-7 counts as an open reading frame of uncertain function. Trimming cost V 3 bases and J 0 bases, with 7 bases left between them. This CDR3 has 15 residues. The CDR3 DNA follows: TGTGCCAGCAGCTACGACACCTCTGGGGCCAACGTCCTGACTTTC. This sequence encodes CASSYDTSGANVLTF.

The chain carries TRBV5-4 and TRBJ2-1; the D is unclear. The germline V gene encodes CDR1 SGHNT and CDR2 YYREEE (reference sequence). V lost 1 base and J lost 5, with 25 bases in between. This CDR3 region has 19 residues. CDR3 DNA: TGTGCCAGCAGCTTGTTCCCGGCAGGACCCCCTTTGGTCGACAATGAGCAGTTCTTC. It specifies CASSLFPAGPPLVDNEQFF.

As DNA, the CDR3 is TGCAGTGTCGGACGAACCTACGAGCAGTACTTC. Its protein product is CSVGRTYEQYF. V usage is TRBV20-1 and J usage is TRBJ2-7, with D uncertain. Trimming cost V 7 bases and J 2 bases, with 9 bases left between them. The CDR3 contains 11 residues. Germline V gene data show CDR1 as DFQATT and CDR2 as SNEGSKA (reference sequence).

This chain links TRBV7-2 with TRBJ2-3; no clear D. Trimming shortened V by 5 bases and J by 2 bases, and 14 bases separated the two germline ends. There are 15 residues in the CDR3. Looked up from germline, CDR1 is SGHTA and CDR2 is FQGNSA. The CDR3 loop reads CASSRSPTLTDTQYF. The CDR3 DNA follows: TGTGCCAGCAGCCGGTCCCCCACTCTCACAGATACGCAGTATTTT.